This T cell receptor beta chain emerged from a study of T-cell reconstitution after alpha-beta-depleted transplantation in children. The TCRbeta library was prepared with unique molecular identifiers. Using its own MiXCR run on the PCR reads, TCRdb lists one record per CDR3 protein. The sample carries fewer than 120,000 distinct CDR3 sequences, about a tenth recorded once. This clonotype was counted at least ten times. CDR3 size: 14 residues. The ends were cut back, 7 bases at V and 2 bases at J, with 16 bases in the middle. Germline V lookup: CDR1 SGDLS, CDR2 YYNGEE. The origin of this receptor is a human donor who donated a stem cell graft to a child with acute lymphoblastic leukemia. Sample: PBMCs from the stem cell graft donor, taken from the stem cell graft. This chain connects TRBV9 to TRBJ2-7; D is unresolved. The CDR3 loop reads CASSSGGRTYEQYF. CDR3 in DNA: TGTGCCAGCTCATCCGGTGGTCGCACCTACGAGCAGTACTTC.